The 18 T cell receptor beta chains reported below all come from one sample, sequenced in a study of OX40 agonist ivuxolimab in advanced cancers. The assay was immunoSEQ multiplex PCR, and TCRdb's table has in-frame clones only and misses some. The sample lists over 60,000 clones, 80% to 90% occurring once. Sequencing was performed on CD4+ or CD8+ T cells sorted from blood, taken in a trial of the OX40 agonist ivuxolimab. The source of these receptors is an adult with an advanced solid tumor such as melanoma, head and neck, liver or kidney cancer.

The J gene is TRBJ1-1, the V gene TRBV7-6; TRBD1 agrees at 7 bases. Looked up from germline, CDR1 is SGHVS and CDR2 is FNYEAQ. The CDR3 covers 15 residues. After removal of 5 bases from V and 7 bases from J, the junction contained 13 bases not matched to a gene. The CDR3 loop is CASSTRYRGRGEAFF. CDR3 sequence (DNA): TGTGCCAGCAGCACCCGGTATAGGGGGCGCGGTGAAGCTTTCTTT.

This clone was recorded only once. This sequence joins TRBV11-2 and TRBJ2-5, with 8 positions matching TRBD1. The CDR3 is 14 residues long. Germline CDR1 is SGHAT and CDR2 is FQNNGV. The J segment lost 7 bases and the V segment lost 5 bases, leaving 9 bases of the junction unmatched. This CDR3 is CASSTTGGRGTQYF. The CDR3 nucleotides read TGTGCCAGCAGCACTACAGGGGGAAGGGGGACCCAGTACTTC.

The J gene is TRBJ2-6, the V gene TRBV28, with 8 nucleotides matching TRBD1. This CDR3 is 18 amino acids long. Germline V lookup: CDR1 MDHEN, CDR2 SYDVKM. V lost 7 bases to trimming and J lost 1 base; unmatched junction nucleotides: 12. As DNA, the CDR3 is TGTGCCAGCACCCCTGCCGGGACAGGAGTTTCTGGGGCCAACGTCCTGACTTTC. Translated: CASTPAGTGVSGANVLTF.

This clone was recorded a few times. The chain joins TRBV6-5 to TRBJ2-3, with a tentative D call TRBD2 (5 bases). Germline V gives CDR1 MNHEY, CDR2 SVGAGI. The CDR3 is 13 amino acids. V shed 8 bases and J shed 3 bases, with 12 bases lying between them. Here the CDR3 reads CASLAPGTDTQYF. CDR3 coding DNA: TGTGCCAGCTTGGCCCCGGGGACAGATACGCAGTATTTT.

This chain joins TRBV6-1 and TRBJ2-5; D may be TRBD2 (5 bases). From germline, CDR1 is MNHNS and CDR2 SASEGT. With 1 base removed from V and 4 bases from J, the gap between germline ends came to 10 bases. The CDR3 is 14 amino acids. The CDR3 coding sequence is TGTGCCAGCAGTGAAGGATTCCGGGGAGAGACCCAGTACTTC. Amino acid sequence: CASSEGFRGETQYF.

The chain recombines TRBV30 with TRBJ2-3; no firm D call. CDR1 is GTSNPN and CDR2 is SVGIG in the germline V gene (reference sequence). The CDR3 is 11 residues long. Between the trimmed V and J ends, which lost 2 bases and 5 bases, there was a span of 5 bases. The CDR3 sequence is CAWSTLDTQYF. The CDR3 nucleotides read TGTGCCTGGAGTACCTTAGATACGCAGTATTTT.

The chain employs TRBV5-1 and TRBJ1-5; 7 nucleotides match TRBD1. From germline, CDR1 is SGHRS and CDR2 YFSETQ. The trim removed 0 bases at V and 12 bases at J, leaving 15 bases unmatched. The CDR3 is made up of 16 amino acids. This CDR3 reads CASSLGGTARPQYQHF. The CDR3 region has the DNA TGCGCCAGCAGCTTGGGGGGGACAGCCCGACCACAGTACCAGCATTTT. Complete variable domain (other parts from reference TRBV5-1 and TRBJ1-5): KAGVTQTPRYLIKTRGQQVTLSCSPISGHRSVSWYQQTPGQGLQFLFEYFSETQRNKGNFPGRFSGRQFSNSRSEMNVSTLELGDSALYLCASSLGGTARPQYQHFGDGTRLSIL.

The sample holds a few counts of this clone. V usage is TRBV15 and J usage is TRBJ1-2; the D is unclear. CDR3 length: 14 residues. Trimming removed 1 base from V and 5 bases from J, with 11 bases in between. The V gene's germline CDR1 is LNHNV and CDR2 YYDKDF (reference sequence). CDR3 region: CATSRAGSAYGYTF. The CDR3 DNA follows: TGTGCCACCAGCAGAGCGGGCAGCGCGTATGGCTACACCTTC.

To note about this clone: At one boundary the junction diverges from the germline segment, which might be a read error. The chain joins TRBV6-5 to TRBJ2-4; D is undetermined. Germline loops: CDR1 MNHEY, CDR2 SVGAGI. The CDR3 has 11 residues. The CDR3 region is CASSYTGPLNF. CDR3 nucleotide sequence: TGTGCCAGCAGTTACACGGGCCCCCTGAACTTC.

This rearrangement joins TRBV6-5 to TRBJ2-7; no firm D call. V was trimmed by 2 bases and J by 4 bases, leaving 9 bases between them. In germline, CDR1 is MNHEY, CDR2 SVGAGI. The CDR3 is 13 amino acids. The CDR3 coding sequence is TGTGCCAGCAGTTACCTGCCTTTATACGAGCAGTACTTC. Encoded protein: CASSYLPLYEQYF.

The CDR3 DNA reads TGTGCCATCAGCGGGACAGTGGGAAGGTATGGCTACACCTTC. As protein: CAISGTVGRYGYTF. The V and J genes are TRBV10-3 and TRBJ1-2; TRBD1 matches 7 bases. Germline V gives CDR1 ENHRY, CDR2 SYGVKD. Losses at the gene ends were 6 bases for V and 5 bases for J; bases not matched to a gene: 9. The CDR3 is made up of 14 amino acids.

This rearrangement joins TRBV19 to TRBJ1-2, with 9 bases matching TRBD1. The V gene's germline CDR1 is LNHDA and CDR2 SQIVND (reference sequence). The CDR3 has 13 residues. V lost 6 bases to trimming and J lost 4 bases; unmatched junction nucleotides: 3. The CDR3 is CASRGTGLYGYTF. The CDR3 DNA is TGTGCCAGTAGAGGGACAGGGCTCTATGGCTACACCTTC.

This chain joins TRBV30 and TRBJ2-6; unclear D gene. The V end lost 0 bases, the J end lost 2 bases, and 11 bases lay between the germline ends. The germline V gene has CDR1 GTSNPN and CDR2 SVGIG (reference sequence). The CDR3 runs to 16 residues. The CDR3 sequence is CAWSVLQRAGANVLTF. CDR3 bases: TGTGCCTGGAGTGTACTTCAAAGGGCTGGGGCCAACGTCCTGACTTTC.

CDR3 protein: CSVEFELQETQYF. For the CDR3, the DNA is TGCAGCGTTGAGTTTGAGCTCCAAGAGACCCAGTACTTC. The rearrangement uses TRBV29-1 and TRBJ2-5; no firm D call. Trimming removed 3 bases at V and 1 base at J, with 9 bases between. The CDR3 is 13 amino acids. Per the germline V gene, CDR1 is SQVTM and CDR2 is ANQGSEA.

This chain joins TRBV28 and TRBJ2-7; D call uncertain. Trimming left V 7 bases short and J 0 bases short, with 13 bases between. Per germline, CDR1 MDHEN and CDR2 SYDVKM. This CDR3 region has 14 residues. Here the CDR3 reads CASKLRDYSYEQYF. The CDR3 nucleotides read TGTGCCAGCAAGCTAAGGGATTACTCCTACGAGCAGTACTTC.

The V gene is TRBV18, the J gene TRBJ2-7; 10 bases fit TRBD1. Unmatched junction bases numbered 4, after V lost 2 bases and J lost 6 bases. The CDR3 has 14 amino acids. Germline CDR1 KGHSH, CDR2 LQKENI. The DNA for the CDR3 is TGTGCCAGCTCACCAGGGACAGGGGAGTCCGAGCAGTACTTC. It codes for CASSPGTGESEQYF.

The chain joins TRBV4-1 to TRBJ2-2, with D perhaps matching TRBD2 (5 bases). This CDR3 contains 15 residues. Trimming took 0 bases from V and 2 from J, leaving 7 bases between them. The germline gives CDR1 MGHRA, CDR2 YSYEKL. CDR3 coding DNA: TGCGCCAGCAGCCAAGAAGCTAGCAACACCGGGGAGCTGTTTTTT. Translation gives CASSQEASNTGELFF.

The rearrangement links TRBV29-1 to TRBJ2-5; D unclear. V lost 6 bases, J lost 4 bases, and 12 bases lay in between. The CDR3 is 12 residues long. CDR1 is SQVTM, CDR2 ANQGSEA, per germline. Here the CDR3 reads CSVFISLETQYF. The CDR3 DNA follows: TGCAGCGTGTTTATTAGTCTAGAGACCCAGTACTTC.